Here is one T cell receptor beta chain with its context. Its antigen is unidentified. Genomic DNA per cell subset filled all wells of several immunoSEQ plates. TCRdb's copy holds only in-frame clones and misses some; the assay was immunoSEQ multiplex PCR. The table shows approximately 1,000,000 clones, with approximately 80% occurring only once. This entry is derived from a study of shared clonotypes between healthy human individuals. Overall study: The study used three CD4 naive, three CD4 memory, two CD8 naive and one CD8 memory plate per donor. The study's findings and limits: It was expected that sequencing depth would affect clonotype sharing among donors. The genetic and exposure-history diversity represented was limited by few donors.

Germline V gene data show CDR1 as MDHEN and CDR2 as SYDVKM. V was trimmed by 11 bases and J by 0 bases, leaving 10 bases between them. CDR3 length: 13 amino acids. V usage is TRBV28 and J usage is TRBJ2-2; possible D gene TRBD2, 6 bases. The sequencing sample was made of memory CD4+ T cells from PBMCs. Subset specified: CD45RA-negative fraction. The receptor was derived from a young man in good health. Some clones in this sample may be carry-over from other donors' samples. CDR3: CAGAGSNTGELFF. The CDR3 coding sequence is TGTGCCGGGGCGGGGTCGAACACCGGGGAGCTGTTTTTT.